This TCR beta chain is from a study of shared clonotypes between healthy human individuals. As defined, naive CD8 cells were CD45RO-negative and positively selected for CCR7, with terminally differentiated effector memory CD45RA+ cells excluded. Assay: immunoSEQ multiplex PCR; the TCRdb copy retains only in-frame clones and omits some. The sample consists of under 600,000 clones, roughly 98% of them appearing once. The germline V gene has CDR1 LNHDA and CDR2 SQIVND (reference sequence). The CDR3 sequence is 14 residues long. Losses at the gene ends were 5 bases for V and 2 bases for J; bases not matched to a gene: 4. This clone appeared a single time.

Sequenced input: naive CD8+ T cells sorted from blood. This TCR came from a man younger than 40 in good health. V gene TRBV19 combines with J gene TRBJ2-3, with 7 bases lining up with TRBD1. CDR3 sequence: CASSGQEDTDTQYF. The CDR3 nucleotides are TGTGCCAGTAGTGGACAGGAGGACACAGATACGCAGTATTTT.